The next 8 T cell receptor beta chains were all read from a single sample in a study of CD8+ T cells in alopecia areata. In each case, RNA was isolated and then reverse transcribed into cDNA as the sequencing template. This table comes from immunoSEQ multiplex PCR, and its TCRdb copy is limited to in-frame clones, with some not included. The sample has 120,000 or so clones, about 50% seen once. Sequencing was carried out using NKG2D-low CD8+ T cells sorted from blood. The receptor source for this set is a human donor with alopecia areata.

The V call is TRBV27, the J call TRBJ1-5; possibly TRBD1 for D (6 bases). Between the trimmed V and J ends, which lost 2 bases and 5 bases, there was a span of 10 bases. The CDR3 contains 14 residues. Per germline, CDR1 MNHEY and CDR2 SMNVEV (reference sequence). CDR3 sequence: CASSLQGTHQPQHF. The CDR3 DNA sequence: TGTGCCAGCAGTTTACAGGGGACGCATCAGCCCCAGCATTTT.

The chain is built from TRBV4-1 and TRBJ2-7; D is unresolved. CDR3 length equals 13 residues. Trimming took 1 base from V and 3 from J, leaving 7 bases between them. From germline, CDR1 is MGHRA and CDR2 YSYEKL. The CDR3 protein is CASSQVLDYEQYF. CDR3 bases: TGCGCCAGCAGCCAAGTCCTGGACTACGAGCAGTACTTC.

The rearrangement joins TRBV6-5 to TRBJ2-7, with no clear D. The CDR3 extends over 12 amino acids. V lost 6 bases and J lost 5, with 11 bases in between. Germline V CDR1 and CDR2: MNHEY, SVGAGI. The CDR3 DNA reads TGTGCCAGCAGCCCTGGTCGGGACGAGCAGTACTTC. Amino acid sequence: CASSPGRDEQYF.

The rearrangement links TRBV27 to TRBJ2-7, with D perhaps TRBD2 (5 bases). The CDR3 spans 14 residues. The germline gives CDR1 MNHEY, CDR2 SMNVEV (reference sequence). Trimming removed 0 bases from V and 3 bases from J, with 9 bases in between. CDR3 coding DNA: TGTGCCAGCAGTTTATCAGAAGACTACTACGAGCAGTACTTC. This translates into CASSLSEDYYEQYF.

The V and J genes are TRBV2 and TRBJ1-1; D ambiguous. The CDR3 extends over 13 amino acids. V gave up 7 bases and J gave up 1 base, with 10 bases separating them. In germline, CDR1 is SNHLY, CDR2 FYNNEI. For the CDR3, the DNA is TGTGCCAGCACCCGAGGCCGGAACACTGAAGCTTTCTTT. Translated: CASTRGRNTEAFF.

The chain employs TRBV29-1 and TRBJ1-1, with TRBD1 identical over 8 bases. CDR3 length: 11 amino acids. V gave up 4 bases and J gave up 8 bases; unmatched junction bases: 3. CDR1 and CDR2 from the germline V gene are SQVTM and ANQGSEA. CDR3 nucleotide sequence: TGCAGCGTTGGGGGGACAGGAGAAGCTTTCTTT. It is translated as CSVGGTGEAFF.

This clone was seen only once. V is TRBV29-1 and J is TRBJ2-1; 10 bases are shared with TRBD2. The germline gives CDR1 SQVTM, CDR2 ANQGSEA. The J segment lost 2 bases and the V segment lost 3 bases, leaving 10 bases of the junction unmatched. The CDR3 extends over 17 amino acids. The CDR3 sequence: CSVDGLAAAGPYNEQFF. The CDR3 bases are TGCAGCGTTGATGGACTAGCGGCAGCGGGCCCCTACAATGAGCAGTTCTTC.

This clone has a handful of counts. Different DNA sequences within this sample yield the same CDR3. The rearrangement uses TRBV30 and TRBJ2-1, with no clear D. Trimming took off 3 bases at V and 4 bases at J, with 7 bases between the two ends. Looked up from germline, CDR1 is GTSNPN and CDR2 is SVGIG (reference sequence). The length of the CDR3 is 12 residues. The CDR3 protein is CAWSGSYNEQFF. The CDR3 DNA is TGTGCCTGGAGCGGGTCTTACAATGAGCAGTTCTTC.